A selection of T cell receptor beta chains follows, all from one sample in a study of cytomegalovirus exposure and HLA in healthy donors. The protocol was immunoSEQ multiplex PCR, while the TCRdb copy is restricted to in-frame clones and leaves out a portion. The table lists 90,000 to 150,000 clones, over 75% of them singletons. Sequencing used PBMCs. Receptors were obtained from a man aged 18 to 29 in good health and CMV-seropositive. Both conserved end residues are part of each CDR3. Fields, in order: clone size, V gene, J gene, D gene, CDR3 protein, CDR3 DNA. A D gene is named only where the DNA matches it firmly. The size field is filled for only some rows; it gives once, few, many or a size class.

abundance: -; v_gene: TRBV28; j_gene: TRBJ2-7; d_gene: -; CDR3aa: CASSPNGGPYEQYF; CDR3nt: TGTGCCAGCAGCCCGAACGGGGGGCCCTACGAGCAGTACTTC
abundance: -; v_gene: TRBV29-1; j_gene: TRBJ2-1; d_gene: TRBD2; CDR3aa: CSVSSGRASNEQFF; CDR3nt: TGCAGCGTTTCTAGCGGGAGGGCGAGCAATGAGCAGTTCTTC
abundance: -; v_gene: TRBV27; j_gene: TRBJ2-1; d_gene: TRBD2; CDR3aa: CASSLRLAGGPHNEQFF; CDR3nt: TGTGCCAGCAGTCTTCGACTAGCGGGGGGGCCTCACAATGAGCAGTTCTTC
abundance: -; v_gene: TRBV6-1; j_gene: TRBJ2-7; d_gene: -; CDR3aa: CASSSTHTGTYEQYF; CDR3nt: TGTGCCAGCAGTTCCACCCACACAGGTACTTACGAGCAGTACTTC
abundance: -; v_gene: TRBV5-4; j_gene: TRBJ2-7; d_gene: TRBD1; CDR3aa: CASSPLGDSHSYEQYF; CDR3nt: TGTGCCAGCAGCCCGTTGGGGGACAGTCACTCCTACGAGCAGTACTTC
abundance: -; v_gene: TRBV5-1; j_gene: TRBJ1-1; d_gene: -; CDR3aa: CASSQTPSLHMNTEAFF; CDR3nt: TGCGCCAGCAGCCAGACACCTTCTCTCCATATGAACACTGAAGCTTTCTTT
abundance: -; v_gene: TRBV19; j_gene: TRBJ1-4; d_gene: -; CDR3aa: CASSTLLGQTNEKLFF; CDR3nt: TGTGCCAGTAGTACCCTCCTCGGACAGACTAATGAAAAACTGTTTTTT
abundance: -; v_gene: TRBV1; j_gene: TRBJ2-3; d_gene: -; CDR3aa: CTSSLWGTLLDTQYF; CDR3nt: TGCACCAGCAGCCTGTGGGGGACTCTACTGGATACGCAGTATTTT
abundance: -; v_gene: TRBV6-5; j_gene: TRBJ2-6; d_gene: -; CDR3aa: CASSRASGANGLTF; CDR3nt: TGTGCCAGCAGTCGCGCCTCTGGGGCCAACGGCCTGACTTTC
abundance: once; v_gene: TRBV4-1; j_gene: TRBJ1-1; d_gene: -; CDR3aa: CASSQVTTGKPEAFF; CDR3nt: TGCGCCAGCAGCCAAGTCACCACAGGGAAACCCGAAGCTTTCTTT
abundance: -; v_gene: TRBV28; j_gene: TRBJ2-2; d_gene: TRBD1; CDR3aa: CASRDSNTGELFF; CDR3nt: TGTGCCAGTCGGGACAGTAACACCGGGGAGCTGTTTTTT
abundance: -; v_gene: TRBV5-1; j_gene: TRBJ1-1; d_gene: -; CDR3aa: CASSYRDRVRGLDTEAFF; CDR3nt: TGCGCCAGCAGCTACCGAGACCGAGTACGTGGACTTGACACTGAAGCTTTCTTT
abundance: -; v_gene: TRBV7-9; j_gene: TRBJ2-3; d_gene: -; CDR3aa: CASRTTGYADTQYF; CDR3nt: TGTGCCAGCAGAACAACAGGGTACGCAGATACGCAGTATTTT
abundance: once; v_gene: TRBV27; j_gene: TRBJ2-7; d_gene: -; CDR3aa: CASSNSGTHSYEQYF; CDR3nt: TGTGCCAGCAGTAATTCCGGGACACACTCCTACGAGCAGTACTTC
abundance: -; v_gene: TRBV21-1; j_gene: TRBJ1-1; d_gene: -; CDR3aa: CASSKISDGQGSDGNTEAFF; CDR3nt: TGTGCCAGCAGCAAAATCTCCGATGGACAGGGGTCGGACGGGAACACTGAAGCTTTCTTT
abundance: few; v_gene: TRBV14; j_gene: TRBJ1-1; d_gene: -; CDR3aa: CASSENRGTEAFF; CDR3nt: TGTGCCAGCAGCGAGAATAGAGGCACTGAAGCTTTCTTT
abundance: -; v_gene: TRBV6-5; j_gene: TRBJ1-4; d_gene: -; CDR3aa: CASSLQGNEKLFF; CDR3nt: TGTGCCAGCAGTTTACAGGGAAATGAAAAACTGTTTTTT
abundance: -; v_gene: TRBV11-2; j_gene: TRBJ2-1; d_gene: TRBD1; CDR3aa: CASSLQGALYNEQFF; CDR3nt: TGTGCCAGCAGCTTACAGGGGGCCCTCTACAATGAGCAGTTCTTC
abundance: -; v_gene: TRBV11-2; j_gene: TRBJ2-1; d_gene: -; CDR3aa: CASSFERSSYNEQFF; CDR3nt: TGTGCCAGCAGCTTCGAGAGGAGCTCCTACAATGAGCAGTTCTTC
abundance: -; v_gene: TRBV6-1; j_gene: TRBJ1-2; d_gene: TRBD1; CDR3aa: CASSERGQGMGGYTF; CDR3nt: TGTGCCAGCAGTGAACGGGGACAGGGGATGGGGGGCTACACCTTC
abundance: -; v_gene: TRBV2; j_gene: TRBJ1-4; d_gene: TRBD1; CDR3aa: CASRPGQGGDFGTNEKLFF; CDR3nt: TGTGCCAGCAGGCCGGGACAGGGAGGCGATTTTGGAACTAATGAAAAACTGTTTTTT
abundance: -; v_gene: TRBV19; j_gene: TRBJ2-5; d_gene: -; CDR3aa: CASSISTWTAKYQETQYF; CDR3nt: TGTGCCAGTAGCATATCGACGTGGACAGCGAAATACCAAGAGACCCAGTACTTC
abundance: -; v_gene: TRBV7-9; j_gene: TRBJ2-2; d_gene: TRBD1; CDR3aa: CASSLVGTGSNTGELFF; CDR3nt: TGTGCCAGCAGCTTAGTCGGGACAGGCTCGAACACCGGGGAGCTGTTTTTT
abundance: -; v_gene: TRBV10-3; j_gene: TRBJ2-5; d_gene: TRBD1; CDR3aa: CAIRTDRGLETQYF; CDR3nt: TGTGCCATCAGGACTGACAGGGGTTTGGAGACCCAGTACTTC
abundance: -; v_gene: TRBV28; j_gene: TRBJ1-6; d_gene: TRBD1; CDR3aa: CASRAMGQGISPLHF; CDR3nt: TGTGCCAGCAGGGCGATGGGACAGGGGATATCACCCCTCCACTTT
abundance: few; v_gene: TRBV20-1; j_gene: TRBJ2-7; d_gene: TRBD1; CDR3aa: CSARDREKQYF; CDR3nt: TGCAGTGCTAGGGACAGGGAGAAGCAGTACTTC
abundance: -; v_gene: TRBV6-6; j_gene: TRBJ1-2; d_gene: TRBD1; CDR3aa: CASRDRVDDGYTF; CDR3nt: TGTGCCAGCAGGGACAGGGTCGATGATGGCTACACCTTC
abundance: -; v_gene: TRBV18; j_gene: TRBJ2-3; d_gene: TRBD2; CDR3aa: CASSDSGRTTDTQYF; CDR3nt: TGTGCCAGCTCAGATAGCGGGAGAACCACAGATACGCAGTATTTT
abundance: -; v_gene: TRBV7-8; j_gene: TRBJ2-7; d_gene: TRBD2; CDR3aa: CASSMTSGDYEQYF; CDR3nt: TGTGCCAGCAGCATGACTAGCGGTGACTACGAGCAGTACTTC
abundance: -; v_gene: TRBV28; j_gene: TRBJ1-5; d_gene: -; CDR3aa: CASRRTPGGVVNQPQHF; CDR3nt: TGTGCCAGCAGACGAACCCCGGGGGGGGTCGTCAATCAGCCCCAGCATTTT
abundance: -; v_gene: TRBV5-5; j_gene: TRBJ2-7; d_gene: -; CDR3aa: CASSLRAPRGEQYF; CDR3nt: TGTGCCAGCAGCCTCCGGGCCCCAAGGGGGGAGCAGTACTTC
abundance: -; v_gene: TRBV2; j_gene: TRBJ1-5; d_gene: -; CDR3aa: CASRSGQPQHF; CDR3nt: TGTGCCAGCAGAAGTGGCCAGCCCCAGCATTTT
abundance: -; v_gene: TRBV28; j_gene: TRBJ2-1; d_gene: TRBD2; CDR3aa: CASRPLAGLHNEQFF; CDR3nt: TGTGCCAGCAGACCATTAGCGGGATTGCACAATGAGCAGTTCTTC
abundance: -; v_gene: TRBV9; j_gene: TRBJ2-3; d_gene: TRBD1; CDR3aa: CASSDAGGEADTQYF; CDR3nt: TGTGCCAGCAGTGACGCAGGGGGCGAAGCAGATACGCAGTATTTT
abundance: -; v_gene: TRBV7-7; j_gene: TRBJ2-1; d_gene: TRBD2; CDR3aa: CASSLALLAGTNEQFF; CDR3nt: TGTGCTAGCAGCTTAGCCCTCCTAGCGGGAACCAATGAGCAGTTCTTC
abundance: -; v_gene: TRBV6-5; j_gene: TRBJ2-7; d_gene: -; CDR3aa: CASRPPQGYEQYF; CDR3nt: TGTGCCAGCAGACCCCCACAGGGCTACGAGCAGTACTTC
abundance: few; v_gene: TRBV10-3; j_gene: TRBJ1-2; d_gene: -; CDR3aa: CAISESLAGYTF; CDR3nt: TGTGCCATCAGTGAGTCGTTGGCTGGCTACACCTTC
abundance: -; v_gene: TRBV5-1; j_gene: TRBJ1-2; d_gene: TRBD1; CDR3aa: CASSRTGIYGYTF; CDR3nt: TGCGCCAGCAGCCGGACAGGGATCTATGGCTACACCTTC
abundance: -; v_gene: TRBV14; j_gene: TRBJ1-6; d_gene: -; CDR3aa: CASSPGLFYNSPLHF; CDR3nt: TGTGCCAGCAGCCCGGGACTGTTTTATAATTCACCCCTCCACTTT
abundance: -; v_gene: TRBV2; j_gene: TRBJ1-2; d_gene: -; CDR3aa: CASWAGNPYGYTF; CDR3nt: TGTGCCAGCTGGGCCGGGAACCCCTATGGCTACACCTTC
abundance: few; v_gene: TRBV6-4; j_gene: TRBJ2-3; d_gene: TRBD1; CDR3aa: CASSDGTGADTQYF; CDR3nt: TGTGCCAGCAGTGACGGGACAGGGGCAGATACGCAGTATTTT
abundance: -; v_gene: TRBV6-5; j_gene: TRBJ1-1; d_gene: TRBD1; CDR3aa: CAGSTTGGPTEAFF; CDR3nt: TGTGCCGGCAGTACTACAGGGGGCCCCACTGAAGCTTTCTTT
abundance: -; v_gene: TRBV19; j_gene: TRBJ1-1; d_gene: -; CDR3aa: CASIPHNRHTEAFF; CDR3nt: TGTGCCAGTATACCCCATAACAGGCACACTGAAGCTTTCTTT
abundance: -; v_gene: TRBV9; j_gene: TRBJ2-3; d_gene: TRBD2; CDR3aa: CASSVVGGGADTQYF; CDR3nt: TGTGCCAGCAGCGTAGTAGGCGGGGGGGCAGATACGCAGTATTTT
abundance: -; v_gene: TRBV7-9; j_gene: TRBJ1-4; d_gene: TRBD1; CDR3aa: CASRSGTGNEKLFF; CDR3nt: TGTGCCAGCCGGTCAGGGACAGGCAATGAAAAACTGTTTTTT
abundance: -; v_gene: TRBV2; j_gene: TRBJ1-1; d_gene: TRBD1; CDR3aa: CASSLRQGNTEAFF; CDR3nt: TGTGCCAGCAGCCTCAGACAGGGTAACACTGAAGCTTTCTTT
abundance: -; v_gene: TRBV7-9; j_gene: TRBJ2-1; d_gene: TRBD1; CDR3aa: CSSSLRPGQGASEQFF; CDR3nt: TGTTCCAGCAGCTTACGACCTGGACAGGGGGCGTCTGAGCAGTTCTTC
abundance: once; v_gene: TRBV5-6; j_gene: TRBJ1-1; d_gene: -; CDR3aa: CASSLGVAATEAFF; CDR3nt: TGTGCCAGCAGCTTGGGGGTAGCAGCGACTGAAGCTTTCTTT
abundance: -; v_gene: TRBV4-1; j_gene: TRBJ2-1; d_gene: -; CDR3aa: CASSPTGSWSEQFF; CDR3nt: TGCGCCAGCAGCCCCACCGGTAGTTGGTCTGAGCAGTTCTTC
abundance: -; v_gene: TRBV29-1; j_gene: TRBJ2-7; d_gene: -; CDR3aa: CSVEDNQAYEQYF; CDR3nt: TGCAGCGTTGAAGACAATCAGGCCTACGAGCAGTACTTC
abundance: -; v_gene: TRBV9; j_gene: TRBJ2-2; d_gene: TRBD2; CDR3aa: CASSDKTSGRAVSDTGELFF; CDR3nt: TGTGCCAGCAGCGACAAGACTAGCGGGAGGGCCGTTTCAGACACCGGGGAGCTGTTTTTT
abundance: -; v_gene: TRBV7-8; j_gene: TRBJ2-2; d_gene: TRBD2; CDR3aa: CASSLSRGLAGGPYTGELFF; CDR3nt: TGTGCCAGCTCCTTATCTCGCGGACTAGCGGGGGGGCCGTACACCGGGGAGCTGTTTTTT
abundance: -; v_gene: TRBV5-6; j_gene: TRBJ2-3; d_gene: -; CDR3aa: CASSHYGADTQYF; CDR3nt: TGTGCCAGCAGCCACTACGGGGCAGATACGCAGTATTTT
abundance: -; v_gene: TRBV5-1; j_gene: TRBJ2-7; d_gene: -; CDR3aa: CASSSGLLQYF; CDR3nt: TGCGCCAGCAGTTCCGGACTCTTGCAGTACTTC
abundance: -; v_gene: TRBV7-8; j_gene: TRBJ1-1; d_gene: -; CDR3aa: CASSPRRDLNTEAFF; CDR3nt: TGTGCCAGCAGCCCCCGGAGAGATCTGAACACTGAAGCTTTCTTT
abundance: -; v_gene: TRBV12-5; j_gene: TRBJ2-7; d_gene: -; CDR3aa: CASKTDARAGEQYF; CDR3nt: TGTGCTAGTAAGACGGACGCACGGGCGGGCGAGCAGTACTTC
abundance: -; v_gene: TRBV4-1; j_gene: TRBJ2-5; d_gene: TRBD2; CDR3aa: CASSLPTSGRETQYF; CDR3nt: TGCGCCAGCAGCCTACCGACTAGCGGGAGAGAGACCCAGTACTTC
abundance: -; v_gene: TRBV7-7; j_gene: TRBJ2-5; d_gene: TRBD1; CDR3aa: CASSPSDRFETQYF; CDR3nt: TGTGCTAGCAGTCCCTCGGACAGGTTTGAGACCCAGTACTTC
abundance: -; v_gene: TRBV28; j_gene: TRBJ2-1; d_gene: TRBD2; CDR3aa: CASSPAGWESYNEQFF; CDR3nt: TGTGCCAGCAGCCCAGCGGGGTGGGAGTCCTACAATGAGCAGTTCTTC